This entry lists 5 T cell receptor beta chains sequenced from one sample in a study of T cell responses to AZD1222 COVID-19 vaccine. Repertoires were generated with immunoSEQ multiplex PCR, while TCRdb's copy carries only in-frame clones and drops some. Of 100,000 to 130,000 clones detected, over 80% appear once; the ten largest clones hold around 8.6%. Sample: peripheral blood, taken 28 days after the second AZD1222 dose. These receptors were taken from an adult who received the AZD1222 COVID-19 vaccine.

Here the CDR3 reads CASSLFPVPNTEAFF. DNA for the CDR3: TGTGCCAGCAGTTTATTCCCGGTACCGAACACTGAAGCTTTCTTT. The chain employs TRBV27 and TRBJ1-1; D is unresolved. Trimming shortened V by 1 base and J by 1 base, and 10 bases separated the two germline ends. Germline values: CDR1 MNHEY, CDR2 SMNVEV (reference sequence). This CDR3 region has 15 residues.

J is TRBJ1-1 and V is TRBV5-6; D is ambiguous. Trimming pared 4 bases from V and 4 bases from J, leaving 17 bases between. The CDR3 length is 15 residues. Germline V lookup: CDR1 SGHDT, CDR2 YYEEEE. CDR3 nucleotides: TGTGCCAGCAGCCCCGGGAGGGTAGTGAGCACTGAAGCTTTCTTT. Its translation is CASSPGRVVSTEAFF.

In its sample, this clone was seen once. CDR3 sequence (DNA): TGTGCCAGCAGCCAATGGGCGGGGGATGGCTACACCTTC. The encoded protein is CASSQWAGDGYTF. The J gene is TRBJ1-2, the V gene TRBV14; tentative D call: TRBD1 (5 bases). Germline assignment: CDR1 SGHDN and CDR2 FVKESK. This CDR3 has 13 amino acids. V lost 2 bases to trimming and J lost 6 bases, with 10 bases between them.

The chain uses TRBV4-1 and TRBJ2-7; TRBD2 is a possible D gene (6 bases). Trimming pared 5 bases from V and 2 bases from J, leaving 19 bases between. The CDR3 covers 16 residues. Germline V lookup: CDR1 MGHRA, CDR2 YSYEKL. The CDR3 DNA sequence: TGCGCCAGCAGCGAAGGGATCAGGGACTTCACCTACGAGCAGTACTTC. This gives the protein CASSEGIRDFTYEQYF.

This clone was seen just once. The CDR3 reads CASSSPAGGTNTGELFF. CDR3 bases: TGTGCCAGCAGCTCCCCAGCGGGGGGCACGAACACCGGGGAGCTGTTTTTT. This chain joins TRBV5-4 and TRBJ2-2; 9 positions agree with TRBD2. Germline CDR1 is SGHNT and CDR2 is YYREEE (reference sequence). With V trimmed by 3 bases and J by 0 bases, 6 bases remained unmatched. There are 17 residues in the CDR3.